This is a list of T cell receptor beta chains from one sample in a study of CD8 T cells in ankylosing spondylitis. MiXCR, applied by TCRdb to the 5' RACE reads, yields one record per CDR3 protein. The sample has under 250,000 distinct CDR3 sequences; about 7% are singletons. The material sequenced was blood, either unsorted or a sorted T cell fraction (not recorded which). The receptors stem from a male donor with ankylosing spondylitis. Both conserved end residues are trimmed from each CDR3. A D gene is named only where the DNA matches it firmly.

d_call: NA; j_call: TRBJ2-2; v_call: TRBV4-2; cdr3_aa: ASSRERSSGELF
d_call: NA; j_call: TRBJ2-1; v_call: TRBV7-6; cdr3_aa: ASSSNLINEQF
d_call: NA; j_call: TRBJ2-1; v_call: TRBV10-3; cdr3_aa: AISEFIYNEQF
d_call: TRBD1; j_call: TRBJ2-1; v_call: TRBV6-4; cdr3_aa: ASSVWTGNNEQF
d_call: NA; j_call: TRBJ1-2; v_call: TRBV7-8; cdr3_aa: ASSWVARVQGGYT
d_call: TRBD1; j_call: TRBJ2-1; v_call: TRBV4-3; cdr3_aa: ASSQGERGTGGGGNEQF
d_call: NA; j_call: TRBJ1-1; v_call: TRBV19; cdr3_aa: ASSIHRTIGLSGEAF
d_call: NA; j_call: TRBJ1-4; v_call: TRBV4-3; cdr3_aa: ASSQDIVNEKLF
d_call: NA; j_call: TRBJ2-5; v_call: TRBV7-2; cdr3_aa: ASSLALRGETQY
d_call: NA; j_call: TRBJ2-5; v_call: TRBV3-1; cdr3_aa: ASSQEVWLLGQETQY
d_call: NA; j_call: TRBJ2-1; v_call: TRBV20-1; cdr3_aa: SARDLNLTINEQF
d_call: TRBD1; j_call: TRBJ2-1; v_call: TRBV28; cdr3_aa: ASSPTGGGYNEQF
d_call: NA; j_call: TRBJ2-7; v_call: TRBV20-1; cdr3_aa: SATTRRNYEQY
d_call: TRBD1; j_call: TRBJ2-5; v_call: TRBV27; cdr3_aa: ASRATIWDRRQETQY
d_call: TRBD1; j_call: TRBJ1-2; v_call: TRBV9; cdr3_aa: ASSVGTEINGYT
d_call: NA; j_call: TRBJ1-1; v_call: TRBV12-3/TRBV12-4; cdr3_aa: ASSFGVAGYTEAF
d_call: NA; j_call: TRBJ2-7; v_call: TRBV6-2/TRBV6-3; cdr3_aa: ASSYSGKPYEQY
d_call: TRBD1; j_call: TRBJ2-1; v_call: TRBV10-3; cdr3_aa: AIGPGQGHNEQF
d_call: TRBD2; j_call: TRBJ2-7; v_call: TRBV6-5; cdr3_aa: ASSYSAGGIYEQY
d_call: NA; j_call: TRBJ1-5; v_call: TRBV11-2; cdr3_aa: ASSLDGLLTLNQPQH
d_call: NA; j_call: TRBJ1-1; v_call: TRBV2; cdr3_aa: ASPRVGNTEAF
d_call: NA; j_call: TRBJ1-2; v_call: TRBV29-1; cdr3_aa: SSSGENGYT
d_call: TRBD2; j_call: TRBJ2-1; v_call: TRBV6-2/TRBV6-3; cdr3_aa: ASSYSVSGGADEQF
d_call: NA; j_call: TRBJ2-7; v_call: TRBV5-1; cdr3_aa: ASSLSAGDSYEQY
d_call: NA; j_call: TRBJ1-5; v_call: TRBV12-3/TRBV12-4; cdr3_aa: ASSLAGVNQPQH
d_call: NA; j_call: TRBJ2-1; v_call: TRBV6-2/TRBV6-3; cdr3_aa: ASSYGVNNEQF
d_call: TRBD2; j_call: TRBJ2-1; v_call: TRBV27; cdr3_aa: ASSLSVGLAGNEQF
d_call: NA; j_call: TRBJ2-5; v_call: TRBV7-9; cdr3_aa: ASSSQGNQETQY
d_call: NA; j_call: TRBJ2-1; v_call: TRBV15; cdr3_aa: ATSRGPGDSSYNEQF
d_call: NA; j_call: TRBJ2-7; v_call: TRBV4-3; cdr3_aa: ASSQDLGQLDYEQY
d_call: NA; j_call: TRBJ1-3; v_call: TRBV4-3; cdr3_aa: ASSQSTHSGNTIY
d_call: NA; j_call: TRBJ2-7; v_call: TRBV21-1; cdr3_aa: ASSKPGRSSYEQY
d_call: NA; j_call: TRBJ2-1; v_call: TRBV27; cdr3_aa: ASSPITSYNEQF
d_call: NA; j_call: TRBJ1-1; v_call: TRBV20-1; cdr3_aa: SARDFQEVNTEAF
d_call: NA; j_call: TRBJ1-2; v_call: TRBV7-9; cdr3_aa: ASSLNPITYGYT
d_call: NA; j_call: TRBJ2-3; v_call: TRBV28; cdr3_aa: ASSPQRRALDTQY
d_call: NA; j_call: TRBJ1-1; v_call: TRBV29-1; cdr3_aa: SAKPRDTEAF
d_call: NA; j_call: TRBJ2-7; v_call: TRBV27; cdr3_aa: ASSLARDSVAYEQY
d_call: TRBD2; j_call: TRBJ2-7; v_call: TRBV13; cdr3_aa: ASRVGAGGPAHEQY
d_call: NA; j_call: TRBJ2-7; v_call: TRBV5-1; cdr3_aa: ASSSGYYYEQY
d_call: TRBD1; j_call: TRBJ2-1; v_call: TRBV6-5; cdr3_aa: ASSFPRTQGSNEQF
d_call: TRBD1; j_call: TRBJ1-1; v_call: TRBV28; cdr3_aa: ASSLSQGGNTEAF
d_call: TRBD1; j_call: TRBJ2-7; v_call: TRBV5-1; cdr3_aa: ASSSSQGGTDEQY
d_call: NA; j_call: TRBJ2-2; v_call: TRBV4-1; cdr3_aa: ASSLSLGTPFTGELF
d_call: NA; j_call: TRBJ2-7; v_call: TRBV7-9; cdr3_aa: AGGTGRLSEQY
d_call: NA; j_call: TRBJ1-2; v_call: TRBV4-1; cdr3_aa: ASSQDFFQSANYGYT
d_call: NA; j_call: TRBJ2-7; v_call: TRBV7-8; cdr3_aa: ASSLGRGNSYEQY
d_call: NA; j_call: TRBJ2-1; v_call: TRBV9; cdr3_aa: ASSDEGGSYNEQF
d_call: TRBD2; j_call: TRBJ2-4; v_call: TRBV5-1; cdr3_aa: ASSLGRGGQNIQY
d_call: TRBD1; j_call: TRBJ1-1; v_call: TRBV24-1; cdr3_aa: ATTKTGGTEAF
d_call: NA; j_call: TRBJ1-1; v_call: TRBV7-2; cdr3_aa: ASSLAQSHPMNTEAF